The 21 T cell receptor beta chains below all came from one sample that was sequenced in a study of CD4 T cells in relation to SARS-CoV-2 and coronaviruses. The assay was immunoSEQ multiplex PCR, and TCRdb's table has in-frame clones only and misses some. The data contain about 36,000 clones, roughly four fifths of them singletons. These receptors have no known antigen. Sequencing was carried out using naive CD4+ T cells from PBMCs, cultured in vitro. Subset: naive CD4+ T cells isolated by negative enrichment. Receptors originate from an adult with COVID-19.

This rearrangement joins TRBV19 to TRBJ2-4; 8 bases fit TRBD1. Germline loops: CDR1 LNHDA, CDR2 SQIVND (reference sequence). The J segment lost 6 bases and the V segment lost 5 bases, leaving 3 bases of the junction unmatched. This CDR3 region has 13 residues. Written as DNA, the CDR3 is TGTGCCAGTAGTGCCGGGACAGGAAACATTCAGTACTTC. Translation: CASSAGTGNIQYF.

The V and J genes are TRBV28 and TRBJ2-5, with D hard to call. This CDR3 is 13 amino acids long. Trimming took 7 bases from V and 5 from J, leaving 14 bases between them. Germline loops: CDR1 MDHEN, CDR2 SYDVKM. The chain's CDR3 is CASTRASFETQYF. CDR3 nucleotide sequence: TGTGCCAGCACCCGCGCCAGTTTCGAGACCCAGTACTTC.

The genes are TRBV5-1 and TRBJ2-7; D might be TRBD2 (5 bases). V lost 1 base and J lost 0, with 11 bases in between. This CDR3 has 15 residues. CDR1 is SGHRS, CDR2 YFSETQ, per germline. The CDR3 sequence is CASSLTLDSSYEQYF. The CDR3 nucleotides are TGCGCCAGCAGCTTGACACTAGATTCCTCCTACGAGCAGTACTTC.

The rearrangement uses TRBV6-2 or TRBV6-3 and TRBJ1-5, with 8 bases aligning to TRBD1. Germline V gives CDR1 MNHEY, CDR2 SVGEGT. The CDR3 is made up of 15 amino acids. With V trimmed by 2 bases and J by 7 bases, 7 bases remained unmatched. The CDR3, as DNA: TGTGCCAGCAGTTACACCCCAGGGGGCCAGCAGCCCCAGCATTTT. Its translation is CASSYTPGGQQPQHF.

This chain joins TRBV5-1 and TRBJ2-3; the D gene is possibly TRBD2 (6 bases). Germline V gene data show CDR1 as SGHRS and CDR2 as YFSETQ. This CDR3 has 14 amino acids. The V end lost 6 bases, the J end lost 2 bases, and 13 bases lay between the germline ends. Here the CDR3 reads CASTRLVFTDTQYF. The CDR3 nucleotides read TGCGCCAGCACCCGACTAGTTTTCACAGATACGCAGTATTTT.

The chain joins TRBV28 to TRBJ2-7, with D unresolved. CDR1 and CDR2 from the germline V gene are MDHEN and SYDVKM. This CDR3 has 15 residues. Trimming pared 1 base from V and 1 base from J, leaving 11 bases between. In nucleotides, the CDR3 is TGTGCCAGCAGTTTATCCACTCTTAGGTCCTACGAGCAGTACTTC. Its translation is CASSLSTLRSYEQYF.

The chain employs TRBV5-1 and TRBJ2-5; 14 bases match TRBD2. V gave up 3 bases and J gave up 5 bases; unmatched junction bases: 6. Looked up from germline, CDR1 is SGHRS and CDR2 is YFSETQ. The CDR3 spans 16 residues. CDR3 region: CASSSGTSGSFETQYF. CDR3 coding DNA: TGCGCCAGCAGCTCCGGGACTAGCGGGAGTTTCGAGACCCAGTACTTC.

The chain has TRBV21-1 and TRBJ2-4; the table calls TRBD1, which could not be checked here. TRBV21-1 is described as a pseudogene. The CDR3 has 14 amino acids. The CDR3 DNA is TGTGCCAGAAGGGACAGACTAGCCAAAAACATTCAGTACTTC. It yields the protein CARRDRLAKNIQYF.

Turning to this clone: Other DNA sequences in the sample encode the same CDR3. This sequence joins TRBV18 and TRBJ1-2; no clear D. Germline V gives CDR1 KGHSH, CDR2 LQKENI. V was trimmed by 2 bases and J by 1 base, leaving 8 bases between them. This CDR3 comprises 14 residues. Here the CDR3 DNA reads TGTGCCAGCTCACCAACCTCTGATAACTATGGCTACACCTTC. Protein product: CASSPTSDNYGYTF.

V is TRBV5-1 and J is TRBJ2-1, with TRBD2 matching 8 bases. The CDR3 is 15 amino acids. The germline V gene encodes CDR1 SGHRS and CDR2 YFSETQ. V gave up 1 base and J gave up 3 bases; unmatched junction bases: 3. CDR3 residues: CASSLSLAGYNEQFF. The DNA for the CDR3 is TGCGCCAGCAGCTTGAGTCTAGCGGGCTACAATGAGCAGTTCTTC.

This chain links TRBV27 with TRBJ2-3; TRBD1 agrees at 8 bases. Germline-derived CDR1 and CDR2 are MNHEY and SMNVEV (reference sequence). Trimming took 7 bases from V and 4 from J; bases not matched to a gene: 13. The CDR3 has 16 residues. The CDR3 loop reads CASISSRTGPPDTQYF. For the CDR3, the DNA is TGTGCCAGCATTTCGTCTCGGACAGGGCCCCCAGATACGCAGTATTTT.

The J gene is TRBJ2-2, the V gene TRBV2, with 9 bases that match TRBD2. V lost 5 bases and J lost 4; bases outside the gene matches: 8. The CDR3 contains 16 residues. The V gene's germline CDR1 is SNHLY and CDR2 FYNNEI. The chain's CDR3 is CASSRVSGSGTGELFF. CDR3 in DNA: TGTGCCAGCAGTAGGGTTAGCGGGAGTGGCACCGGGGAGCTGTTTTTT.

The chain links TRBV4-1 to TRBJ1-5, with D perhaps matching TRBD1 (6 bases). This CDR3 contains 14 residues. V shed 4 bases and J shed 2 bases, with 9 bases lying between them. Germline CDR1 MGHRA, CDR2 YSYEKL. The CDR3 sequence is CASSPSGGNQPQHF. The CDR3 bases are TGCGCCAGCAGCCCCTCAGGGGGCAATCAGCCCCAGCATTTT.

This clone was seen only a few times. This chain connects TRBV7-3 to TRBJ2-1, with 9 nucleotides matching TRBD2. The ends lost 0 bases at V and 7 bases at J; junction bases unmatched: 4. Germline V gene lookup returns CDR1 SGHTA and CDR2 FQGTGA. The CDR3 totals 15 residues. CDR3 nucleotide sequence: TGTGCCAGCAGCTTAACGGCGGGAGGGGTGAATGAGCAGTTCTTC. It specifies CASSLTAGGVNEQFF.

The rearrangement uses TRBV19 and TRBJ2-2; TRBD2 matches 14 bases. V lost 8 bases to trimming and J lost 1 base; unmatched junction nucleotides: 3. Looked up from germline, CDR1 is LNHDA and CDR2 is SQIVND (reference sequence). This CDR3 region has 16 residues. The CDR3 sequence: CASSTSGRENTGELFF. DNA for the CDR3: TGTGCCAGTTCGACTAGCGGGAGGGAGAACACCGGGGAGCTGTTTTTT.

The chain joins TRBV9 to TRBJ2-1; 7 bases match TRBD1. Per the germline V gene, CDR1 is SGDLS and CDR2 is YYNGEE. This CDR3 has 14 amino acids. V dropped 3 bases and J dropped 6; count of bases not matched to a gene: 6. The CDR3 loop reads CASSASGGVNEQFF. CDR3 coding DNA: TGTGCCAGCAGCGCTTCAGGGGGTGTCAATGAGCAGTTCTTC.

The rearrangement joins TRBV4-1 to TRBJ2-5, with no clear D. The germline V gene encodes CDR1 MGHRA and CDR2 YSYEKL. Trimming left V 4 bases short and J 5 bases short, with 11 bases between. This CDR3 is built from 13 residues. The CDR3 sequence: CASSLTIPETQYF. CDR3 DNA: TGCGCCAGCAGCCTTACTATTCCGGAGACCCAGTACTTC.

V usage is TRBV19 and J usage is TRBJ2-1, with TRBD2 matching 9 bases. Germline V gene sequence: CDR1 LNHDA, CDR2 SQIVND (reference sequence). The J segment lost 5 bases and the V segment lost 7 bases, leaving 6 bases of the junction unmatched. The CDR3 contains 14 residues. The CDR3 DNA reads TGTGCCAGTATTGGGGCTAGCGGGAACAATGAGCAGTTCTTC. Translated, it gives CASIGASGNNEQFF.

V is TRBV29-1 and J is TRBJ2-1; unclear D gene. V was shortened by 2 bases and J by 0 bases, with 14 bases between the two germline ends. Germline V gene sequence: CDR1 SQVTM, CDR2 ANQGSEA. The CDR3 spans 16 residues. This CDR3 reads CSVESPGRSSYNEQFF. Written as DNA, the CDR3 is TGCAGCGTTGAATCCCCAGGACGCAGCTCCTACAATGAGCAGTTCTTC.

The gene calls are TRBV11-3 and TRBJ2-3; D might be TRBD2 (6 bases). Germline CDR1 SGHNT, CDR2 YENEEA. V was shortened by 5 bases and J by 2 bases, with 14 bases between the two germline ends. The CDR3 totals 15 residues. The CDR3, as DNA: TGTGCCAGCAGCCAGGCGGGACGGACCACAGATACGCAGTATTTT. It specifies CASSQAGRTTDTQYF.

This chain links TRBV11-2 with TRBJ2-3; D ambiguous. Trimming pared 5 bases from V and 2 bases from J, leaving 8 bases between. CDR1 SGHAT and CDR2 FQNNGV come from the germline V gene. This CDR3 spans 13 amino acids. In DNA form, the CDR3 reads TGTGCCAGCAGCCCTTCCTACACAGATACGCAGTATTTT. Translated, it gives CASSPSYTDTQYF. Variable domain in full (rest from reference TRBV11-2 and TRBJ2-3): EAGVAQSPRYKIIEKRQSVAFWCNPISGHATLYWYQQILGQGPKLLIQFQNNGVVDDSQLPKDRFSAERLKGVDSTLKIQPAKLEDSAVYLCASSPSYTDTQYFGPGTRLTVL.